Listed below are T cell receptor beta chains from one sample, sequenced in a study of blood T cell repertoires in COVID-19. Profiling relied on immunoSEQ multiplex PCR, and the TCRdb table lists in-frame clones only, not all of them. The repertoire includes about 110,000 clones, about four fifths of them detected once, and about 4% sits in the top ten. Sequenced material: peripheral blood. The receptors here all came from a woman aged 70-85 years with acute or convalescent COVID-19. Both conserved end residues are part of each CDR3. A D gene is named only where the DNA matches it firmly. Rows may omit the clone size; those that give it use once, few, many or a size class.

TRBV5-1,NA,TRBJ1-2,NA,TGCGCCAGCAGTCCCGACAGATCTAACTATGGCTACACCTTC,CASSPDRSNYGYTF
TRBV6-5,NA,TRBJ1-5,NA,TGTGCCAGCAGTCCGGACTTCATGGGCAATCAGCCCCAGCATTTT,CASSPDFMGNQPQHF
TRBV27,once,TRBJ1-1,NA,TGTGCCAGCAGTCCAACCAGGGAAGCGGCTTTCTTT,CASSPTREAAFF
TRBV2,NA,TRBJ1-5,TRBD1,TGTGCCAGCAGAGCTAACAGGGGGATGAGCAATCAGCCCCAGCATTTT,CASRANRGMSNQPQHF
TRBV9,NA,TRBJ1-1,TRBD1,TGTGCCAGCAGCGTCTTGGGACAGGGTAACACTGAAGCTTTCTTT,CASSVLGQGNTEAFF
TRBV7-2,NA,TRBJ2-5,TRBD2,TGTGCCAGCAGGATAAGCGGGGGGCGACAAGAGACCCAGTACTTC,CASRISGGRQETQYF
TRBV9,NA,TRBJ2-3,NA,TGTGCCAGCAGCGTAGCGGGCACAGATACGCAGTATTTT,CASSVAGTDTQYF
TRBV2,NA,TRBJ1-6,NA,TGTGCCAGCAACCCTACTACCGGGACATCAACCTCACCCCTCCACTTT,CASNPTTGTSTSPLHF
TRBV6-5,NA,TRBJ2-3,NA,TGTGCCAGCAGTTACTCGCCCGGGGGTACAGATACGCAGTATTTT,CASSYSPGGTDTQYF
TRBV5-4,NA,TRBJ2-7,TRBD2,TGTGCCAGCAGCTTGTATAGCGGGAGCAGCTACGAGCAGTACTTC,CASSLYSGSSYEQYF
TRBV2,NA,TRBJ2-1,NA,TGTGCCAGCCGCGGGACCCGTTGGCATGAGCAGTTCTTC,CASRGTRWHEQFF
TRBV27,NA,TRBJ2-5,TRBD2,TGTGCCAGCAGCCCCAAAGGACTAGCGGGGGGGCTCCCTGCGACCCAGTACTTC,CASSPKGLAGGLPATQYF
TRBV9,once,TRBJ2-2,NA,TGTGCCAGCAGCGCCCGAACTGATCCCGGGGAGCTGTTTTTT,CASSARTDPGELFF
TRBV15,NA,TRBJ2-1,TRBD2,TGTGCCACCAGCAGACGGGGGGCCTACAATGAGCAGTTCTTC,CATSRRGAYNEQFF
TRBV10-2,NA,TRBJ2-2,TRBD2,TGCGCCAGCGTCGGACTAGCGGGACCTGAGCTGTTTTTT,CASVGLAGPELFF
TRBV19,NA,TRBJ1-1,NA,TGTGCCAGTAGTTTAAAGAACACTGAAGCTTTCTTT,CASSLKNTEAFF
TRBV30,few,TRBJ2-7,TRBD2,TGTGCCTGGAGCCGTGGGAGGGACCACGAGCAGTACTTC,CAWSRGRDHEQYF
TRBV9,NA,TRBJ1-3,NA,TGTGCCAGCAGCACAATGGGAAACACCATATATTTT,CASSTMGNTIYF
TRBV12-3/TRBV12-4,NA,TRBJ2-5,TRBD1,TGTGCCAGCAGTCACAGGGGTCAAGAGACCCAGTACTTC,CASSHRGQETQYF
TRBV19,NA,TRBJ1-2,TRBD1,TGTGCCAGTAGGCCGCCGGGACAGTTCAACTATGGCTACACCTTC,CASRPPGQFNYGYTF
TRBV28,NA,TRBJ1-5,NA,TGTGCCAGCAGTCCGATCGGGACAAATAGCAATCAGCCCCAGCATTTT,CASSPIGTNSNQPQHF
TRBV4-1,NA,TRBJ1-6,NA,TGCGCCAGCAGCACCTTGATAGATTCACCCCTCCACTTT,CASSTLIDSPLHF
TRBV4-2,NA,TRBJ2-2,TRBD2,TGTGCCAGCAGCCAAGATTTAGCGGGAAGTGGGGAGCTGTTTTTT,CASSQDLAGSGELFF
TRBV19,NA,TRBJ1-1,TRBD1,TGTGCCAGTAGAAAGGCCTCAGCCACAGGGGGCACTGAAGCTTTCTTT,CASRKASATGGTEAFF
TRBV3-1/TRBV3-2,NA,TRBJ2-5,NA,TGTGCCAGCAGCCAAGATGGGGGGACTGTGCTGGAGACCCAGTACTTC,CASSQDGGTVLETQYF
TRBV13,NA,TRBJ1-3,NA,TGTGCCAGCAGCTTAAAAACGTTGGGGGGGCGGCTCTCTGGAAACACCATATATTTT,CASSLKTLGGRLSGNTIYF
TRBV29-1,NA,TRBJ2-1,TRBD1,TGCAGCGTTGCACGAGGACAGGGCCTTGGGGGGCAGTTCTTC,CSVARGQGLGGQFF
TRBV10-1,NA,TRBJ2-1,TRBD1,TGCGCCAGCAGTGACAGGGGGCGAAATGAGCAGTTCTTC,CASSDRGRNEQFF
TRBV19,NA,TRBJ2-3,TRBD2,TGTGCCAGTAGTATTCTAGCGGGAGGGGGGATTGGCACAGATACGCAGTATTTT,CASSILAGGGIGTDTQYF
TRBV7-9,NA,TRBJ2-7,NA,TGTGCCAGCAGCCAACCGACAGTCTCCGGGGAGCAGTACTTC,CASSQPTVSGEQYF
TRBV18,few,TRBJ1-5,NA,TGTGCCAGCTCACCGGACTATGGTCAGCCCCAGCATTTT,CASSPDYGQPQHF
TRBV9,NA,TRBJ1-2,TRBD1,TGTGCCAGCAGCCCAGACAGGGTACCCTGGTATGGCTACACCTTC,CASSPDRVPWYGYTF
TRBV9,NA,TRBJ2-3,NA,TGTGCCAGCAGCGGCCCCCCACACACAGATACGCAGTATTTT,CASSGPPHTDTQYF
TRBV28,NA,TRBJ2-7,NA,TGTGCCAGCAGGCACAAAGGGGAAGCCTACGAGCAGTACTTC,CASRHKGEAYEQYF
TRBV5-1,NA,TRBJ1-2,TRBD1,TGCGCCAGCAGCTTGTGGACAGGGGATGGCTACACCTTC,CASSLWTGDGYTF
TRBV19,once,TRBJ2-2,NA,TGTGCCAGTAGTATAGCCCGGACAGCCGGGGAGCTGTTTTTT,CASSIARTAGELFF
TRBV18,NA,TRBJ2-6,TRBD1,TGTGCCAGCTCACCACGGGACAGTTCTTTCTCTGGGGCCAACGTCCTGACTTTC,CASSPRDSSFSGANVLTF
TRBV6-6,NA,TRBJ2-3,NA,TGTGCCACCCTTAGCGGAGCCGACACAGATACGCAGTATTTT,CATLSGADTDTQYF
TRBV5-4,NA,TRBJ1-2,NA,TGTGCCAGCAGCGCCCCGAGGCAGAACTATGGCTACACCTTC,CASSAPRQNYGYTF
TRBV5-1,NA,TRBJ1-4,TRBD1,TGCGCCAGCAGCTTTGGACAGGGTGGCGAAAAACTGTTTTTT,CASSFGQGGEKLFF
TRBV24-1,NA,TRBJ1-2,NA,TGTGCCACCAGTCCGGACACAAACTATGGCTACACCTTC,CATSPDTNYGYTF
TRBV4-1,NA,TRBJ2-3,NA,TGCGCCAGCAGCCAAGTGGGTCAGGGCGGTAGAGCAGATACGCAGTATTTT,CASSQVGQGGRADTQYF
TRBV7-9,NA,TRBJ1-3,NA,TGTGCCAGCACCCCACAGGGAGAAAGAAACACCATATATTTT,CASTPQGERNTIYF
TRBV7-9,NA,TRBJ1-4,NA,TGTGCCAGCAGCCGATATGAAGCTGAAAAACTGTTTTTT,CASSRYEAEKLFF
TRBV7-2,NA,TRBJ1-2,TRBD1,TGTGCCAGCAGCCAGGGGGCGGATTATAACTATGGCTACACCTTC,CASSQGADYNYGYTF
TRBV7-3,NA,TRBJ2-1,NA,TGTGCCAGCAGCGCTATCTCGACTGGGTCCCGGCAGAATGAGCAGTTCTTC,CASSAISTGSRQNEQFF
TRBV6-6,NA,TRBJ1-6,TRBD1,TGTGCCAGCAGGAACCAGGGGGAATCCTATAATTCACCCCTCCACTTT,CASRNQGESYNSPLHF
TRBV6-1,NA,TRBJ1-6,NA,TGTGCCAGCAGTGAAACAGATCGGTCACCCCTCCACTTT,CASSETDRSPLHF
TRBV4-1,NA,TRBJ1-1,NA,TGCGCCAGCAGCCAAGAAGAGGAGGGACGCGGAGCTTTCTTT,CASSQEEEGRGAFF
TRBV28,NA,TRBJ2-5,TRBD2,TGTGCCAGCAGTTCCGGACTAGCGGGAGGTCGGGAGACCCAGTACTTC,CASSSGLAGGRETQYF
TRBV9,NA,TRBJ1-2,TRBD1,TGTGCCAGCAGCTCCTCAGGGACAGTTTATGGCTACACCTTC,CASSSSGTVYGYTF
TRBV29-1,NA,TRBJ1-1,TRBD1,TGCAGCGTTAGGACAGGGGGAACTGAAGCTTTCTTT,CSVRTGGTEAFF
TRBV7-2,NA,TRBJ1-5,NA,TGTGCCAGCAGCTTGGGATCGGGGATCAATCAGCCCCAGCATTTT,CASSLGSGINQPQHF
TRBV7-2,NA,TRBJ1-3,TRBD1,TGTGCCAGCAGCCAAGGGACAGGGGGCGTCCGAAACACCATATATTTT,CASSQGTGGVRNTIYF
TRBV19,NA,TRBJ1-5,TRBD1,TGTGCCAGCACCAGGGGGCCCCATCAGCCCCAGCATTTT,CASTRGPHQPQHF